This TCR beta chain was captured in a study of blood T cell repertoires in COVID-19. CDR1 SNHLY and CDR2 FYNNEI come from the germline V gene. The germline V and J ends were trimmed by 2 bases and 7 bases, with 9 bases remaining between them. The CDR3 length is 13 residues. Assay: immunoSEQ multiplex PCR; the TCRdb copy retains only in-frame clones and omits some. The table lists around 97,000 clones, 84% of them singletons. V usage is TRBV2 and J usage is TRBJ1-5, with D tentatively TRBD1 (5 bases). The TCR originated in a human donor in a cohort sampled during active or convalescent COVID-19. The sequencing input was peripheral blood. CDR3 residues: CASSESRAQPQHF. The CDR3 DNA sequence: TGTGCCAGCAGTGAATCCAGGGCACAGCCCCAGCATTTT.